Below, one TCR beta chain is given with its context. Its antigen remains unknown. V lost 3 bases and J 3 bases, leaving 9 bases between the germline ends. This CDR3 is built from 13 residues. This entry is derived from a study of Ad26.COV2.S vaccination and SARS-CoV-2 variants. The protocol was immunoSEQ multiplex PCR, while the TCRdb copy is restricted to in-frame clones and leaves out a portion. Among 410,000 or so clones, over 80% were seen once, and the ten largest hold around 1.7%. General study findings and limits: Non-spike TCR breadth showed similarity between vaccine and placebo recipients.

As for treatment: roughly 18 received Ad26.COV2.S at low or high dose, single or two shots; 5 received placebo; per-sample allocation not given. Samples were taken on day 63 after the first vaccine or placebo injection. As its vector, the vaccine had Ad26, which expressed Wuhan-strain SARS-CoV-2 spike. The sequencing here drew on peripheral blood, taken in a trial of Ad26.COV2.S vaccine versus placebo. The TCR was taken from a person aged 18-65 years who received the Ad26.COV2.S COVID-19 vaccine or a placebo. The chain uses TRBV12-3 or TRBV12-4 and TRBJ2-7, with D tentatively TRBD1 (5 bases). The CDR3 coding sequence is TGTGCCAGCAGTTTTAACAGGAACTACGAGCAGTACTTC. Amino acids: CASSFNRNYEQYF.